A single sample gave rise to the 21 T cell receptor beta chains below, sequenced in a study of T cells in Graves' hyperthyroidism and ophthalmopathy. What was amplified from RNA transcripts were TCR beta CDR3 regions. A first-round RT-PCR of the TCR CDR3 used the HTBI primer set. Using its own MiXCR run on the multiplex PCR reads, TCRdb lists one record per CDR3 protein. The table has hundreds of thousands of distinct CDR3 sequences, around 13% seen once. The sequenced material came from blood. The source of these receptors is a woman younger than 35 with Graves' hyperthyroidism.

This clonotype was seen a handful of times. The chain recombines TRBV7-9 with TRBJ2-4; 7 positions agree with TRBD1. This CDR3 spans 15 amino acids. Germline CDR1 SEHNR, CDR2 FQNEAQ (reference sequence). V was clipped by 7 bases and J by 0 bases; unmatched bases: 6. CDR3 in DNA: TGTGCCAGCAACACATACAGGGGAGCCAAAAACATTCAGTACTTC. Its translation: CASNTYRGAKNIQYF.

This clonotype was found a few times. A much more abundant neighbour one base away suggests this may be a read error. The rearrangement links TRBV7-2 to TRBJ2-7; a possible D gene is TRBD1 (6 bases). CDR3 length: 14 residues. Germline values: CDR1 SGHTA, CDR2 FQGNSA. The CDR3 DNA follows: TGTGCCGGCAGCGAAAGGGCACAGGGCTACGAGCAGTACTTC. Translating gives CAGSERAQGYEQYF. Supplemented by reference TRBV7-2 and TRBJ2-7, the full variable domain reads GAGVSQSPSNKVTEKGKDVELRCDPISGHTALYWYRQSLGQGLEFLIYFQGNSAPDKSGLPSDRFSAERTGGSVSTLTIQRTQQEDSAVYLCAGSERAQGYEQYFGPGTRLTVT.

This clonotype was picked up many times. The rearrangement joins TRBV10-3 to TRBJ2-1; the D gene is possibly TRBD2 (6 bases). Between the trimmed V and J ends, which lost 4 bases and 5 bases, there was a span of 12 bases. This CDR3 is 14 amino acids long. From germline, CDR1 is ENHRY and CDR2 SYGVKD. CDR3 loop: CAISGGTSNNEQFF. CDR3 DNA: TGTGCCATCAGTGGCGGGACTTCCAACAATGAGCAGTTCTTC.

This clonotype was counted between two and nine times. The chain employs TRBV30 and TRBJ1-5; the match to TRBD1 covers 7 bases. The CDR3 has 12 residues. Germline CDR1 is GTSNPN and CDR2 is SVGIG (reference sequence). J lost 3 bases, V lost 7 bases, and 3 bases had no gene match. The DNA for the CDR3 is TGTGCCTTTGACAGGGACAATCAGCCCCAGCATTTT. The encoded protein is CAFDRDNQPQHF.

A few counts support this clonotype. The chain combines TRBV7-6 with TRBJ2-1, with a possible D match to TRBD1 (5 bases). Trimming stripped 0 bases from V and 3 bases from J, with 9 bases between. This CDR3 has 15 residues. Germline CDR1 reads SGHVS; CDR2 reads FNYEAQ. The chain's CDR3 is CASSLAGDGYNEQFF. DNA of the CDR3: TGTGCCAGCAGCTTAGCAGGGGATGGCTACAATGAGCAGTTCTTC.

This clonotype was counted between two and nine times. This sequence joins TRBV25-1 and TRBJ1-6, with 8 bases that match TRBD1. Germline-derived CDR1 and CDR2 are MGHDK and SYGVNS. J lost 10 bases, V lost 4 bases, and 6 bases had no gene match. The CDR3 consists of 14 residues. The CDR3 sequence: CASSADRVGSPLHF. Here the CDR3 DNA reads TGTGCCAGCAGTGCGGACAGGGTTGGGTCACCCCTCCACTTT.

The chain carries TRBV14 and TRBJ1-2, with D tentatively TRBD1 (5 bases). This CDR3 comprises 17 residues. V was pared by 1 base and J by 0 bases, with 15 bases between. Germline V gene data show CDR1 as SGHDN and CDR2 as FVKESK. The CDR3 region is CASSQVNVGETNYGYTF. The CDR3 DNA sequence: TGTGCCAGCAGCCAAGTAAACGTAGGGGAAACTAACTATGGCTACACCTTC.

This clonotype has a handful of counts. The CDR3 DNA sequence: TGCAGCGTTGACGGAGGGTCAGTTACGGGCTACACCTTC. It yields the protein CSVDGGSVTGYTF. The rearrangement uses TRBV29-1 and TRBJ1-2, with no clear D. V was clipped by 3 bases and J by 8 bases, with 16 bases between them. The CDR3 is 13 residues long. Germline V lookup: CDR1 SQVTM, CDR2 ANQGSEA.

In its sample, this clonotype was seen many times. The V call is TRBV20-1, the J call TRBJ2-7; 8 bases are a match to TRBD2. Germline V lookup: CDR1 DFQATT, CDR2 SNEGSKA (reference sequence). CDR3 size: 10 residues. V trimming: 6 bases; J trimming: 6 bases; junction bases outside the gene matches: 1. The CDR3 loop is CSAGLGEQYF. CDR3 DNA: TGCAGTGCGGGACTAGGCGAGCAGTACTTC.

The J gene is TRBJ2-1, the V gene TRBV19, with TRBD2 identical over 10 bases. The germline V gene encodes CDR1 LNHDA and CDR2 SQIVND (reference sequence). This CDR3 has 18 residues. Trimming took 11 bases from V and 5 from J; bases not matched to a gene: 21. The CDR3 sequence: CASKGGGVAGGSDNEQFF. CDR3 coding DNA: TGTGCCTCCAAGGGAGGGGGAGTAGCGGGAGGTTCTGACAATGAGCAGTTCTTC.

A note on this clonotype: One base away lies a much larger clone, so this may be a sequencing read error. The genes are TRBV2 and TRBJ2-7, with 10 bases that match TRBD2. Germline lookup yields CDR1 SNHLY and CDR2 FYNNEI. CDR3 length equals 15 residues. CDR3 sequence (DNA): TGTGCCAGCAGTGAAGTGGGGACTAGCGCCCGCGAGCAGCACTTC. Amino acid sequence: CASSEVGTSAREQHF.

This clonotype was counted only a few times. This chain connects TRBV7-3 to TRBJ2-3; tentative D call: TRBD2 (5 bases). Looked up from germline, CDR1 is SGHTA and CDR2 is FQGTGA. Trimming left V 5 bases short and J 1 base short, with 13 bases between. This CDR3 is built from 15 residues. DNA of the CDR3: TGTGCCAGCAGCCTGATCGGAGCGGGCACAGATACGCAGTATTTT. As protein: CASSLIGAGTDTQYF.

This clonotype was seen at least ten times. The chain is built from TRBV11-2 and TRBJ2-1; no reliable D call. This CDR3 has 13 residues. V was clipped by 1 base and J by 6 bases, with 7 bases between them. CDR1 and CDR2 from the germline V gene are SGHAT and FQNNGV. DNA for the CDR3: TGTGCCAGCAGCTTAGCCCTTCTCAATGAGCAGTTCTTC. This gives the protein CASSLALLNEQFF.

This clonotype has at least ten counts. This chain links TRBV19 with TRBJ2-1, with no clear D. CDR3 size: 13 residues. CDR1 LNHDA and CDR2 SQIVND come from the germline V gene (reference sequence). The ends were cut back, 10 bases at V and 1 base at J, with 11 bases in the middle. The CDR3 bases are TGTGCCACCCGACCCTTTTCCTACAATGAGCAGTTCTTC. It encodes CATRPFSYNEQFF.

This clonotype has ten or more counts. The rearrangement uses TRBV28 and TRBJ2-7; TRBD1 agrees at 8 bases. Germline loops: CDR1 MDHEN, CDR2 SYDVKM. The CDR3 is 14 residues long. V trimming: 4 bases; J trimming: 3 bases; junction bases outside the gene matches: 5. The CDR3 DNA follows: TGTGCCAGCAGTTCAAACAGGGGGATCTACGAGCAGTACTTC. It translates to CASSSNRGIYEQYF.

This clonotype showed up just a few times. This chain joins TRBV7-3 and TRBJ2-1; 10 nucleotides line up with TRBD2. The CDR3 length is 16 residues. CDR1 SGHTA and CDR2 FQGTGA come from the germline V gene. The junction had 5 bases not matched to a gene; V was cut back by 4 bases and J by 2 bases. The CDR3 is CASSSDGLAAYNEQFF. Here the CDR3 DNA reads TGTGCCAGCAGCTCCGATGGACTAGCGGCCTACAATGAGCAGTTCTTC. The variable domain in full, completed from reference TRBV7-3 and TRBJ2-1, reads GAGVSQTPSNKVTEKGKYVELRCDPISGHTALYWYRQSLGQGPEFLIYFQGTGAADDSGLPNDRFFAVRPEGSVSTLKIQRTERGDSAVYLCASSSDGLAAYNEQFFGPGTRLTVL.

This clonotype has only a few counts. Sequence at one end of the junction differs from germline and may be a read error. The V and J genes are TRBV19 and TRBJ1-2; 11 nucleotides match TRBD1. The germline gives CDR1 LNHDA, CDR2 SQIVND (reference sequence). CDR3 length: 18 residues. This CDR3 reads CASSRFPDRGRLDYSYTF. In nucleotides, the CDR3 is TGTGCCAGTAGCCGCTTTCCGGACAGGGGGCGGTTAGACTATAGCTACACCTTC.

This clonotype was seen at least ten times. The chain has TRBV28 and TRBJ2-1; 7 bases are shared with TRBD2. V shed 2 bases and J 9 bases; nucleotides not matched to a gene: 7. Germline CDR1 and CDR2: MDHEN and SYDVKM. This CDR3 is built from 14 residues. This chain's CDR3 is CASSLVGGGREQFF. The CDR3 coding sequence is TGTGCCAGCAGTTTAGTGGGCGGGGGACGTGAGCAGTTCTTC.

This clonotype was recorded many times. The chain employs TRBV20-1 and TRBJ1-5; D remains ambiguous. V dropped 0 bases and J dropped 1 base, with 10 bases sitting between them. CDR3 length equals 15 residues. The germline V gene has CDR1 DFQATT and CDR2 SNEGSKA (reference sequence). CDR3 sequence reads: CSAREPVWSNQPQHF. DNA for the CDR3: TGCAGTGCTAGAGAGCCCGTTTGGAGCAATCAGCCCCAGCATTTT.

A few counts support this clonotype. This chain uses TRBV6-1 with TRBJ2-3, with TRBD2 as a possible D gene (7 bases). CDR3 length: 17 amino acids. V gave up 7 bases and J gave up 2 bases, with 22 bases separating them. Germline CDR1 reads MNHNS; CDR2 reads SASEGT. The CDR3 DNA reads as TGTGCCAGCACTCCTAGGGGGGACTACGACTACACAGATACGCAGTATTTT. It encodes CASTPRGDYDYTDTQYF.

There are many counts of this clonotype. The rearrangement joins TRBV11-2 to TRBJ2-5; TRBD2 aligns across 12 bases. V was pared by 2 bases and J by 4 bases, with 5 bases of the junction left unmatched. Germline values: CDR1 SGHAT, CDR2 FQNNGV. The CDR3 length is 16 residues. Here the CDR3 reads CASSLRLAGAGETQYF. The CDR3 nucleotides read TGTGCCAGCAGCTTAAGACTAGCGGGAGCTGGAGAGACCCAGTACTTC.